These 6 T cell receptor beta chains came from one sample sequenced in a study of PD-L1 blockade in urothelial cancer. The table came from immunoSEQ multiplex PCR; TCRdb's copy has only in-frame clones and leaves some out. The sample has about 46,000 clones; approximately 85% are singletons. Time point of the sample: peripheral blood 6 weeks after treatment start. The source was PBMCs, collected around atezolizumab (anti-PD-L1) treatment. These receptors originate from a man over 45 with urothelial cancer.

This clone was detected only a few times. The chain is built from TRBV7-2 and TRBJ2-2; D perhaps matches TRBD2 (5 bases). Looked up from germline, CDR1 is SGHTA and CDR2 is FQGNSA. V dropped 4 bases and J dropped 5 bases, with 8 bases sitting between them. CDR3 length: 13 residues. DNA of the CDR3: TGTGCCAGCAGCTATCGGGAAACCGGGGAGCTGTTTTTT. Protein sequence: CASSYRETGELFF.

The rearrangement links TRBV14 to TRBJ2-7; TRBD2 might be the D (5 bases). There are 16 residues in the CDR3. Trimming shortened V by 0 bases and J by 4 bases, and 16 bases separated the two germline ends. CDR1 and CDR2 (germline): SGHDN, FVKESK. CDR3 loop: CASSQEGGFPLYEQYF. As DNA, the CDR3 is TGTGCCAGCAGCCAAGAAGGCGGGTTCCCCTTATACGAGCAGTACTTC.

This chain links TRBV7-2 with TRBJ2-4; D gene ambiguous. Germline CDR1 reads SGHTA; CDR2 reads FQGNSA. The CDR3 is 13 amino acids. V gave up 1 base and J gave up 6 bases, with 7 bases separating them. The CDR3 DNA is TGTGCCAGCAGCTTAGGAGCCGCAAACATTCAGTACTTC. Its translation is CASSLGAANIQYF.

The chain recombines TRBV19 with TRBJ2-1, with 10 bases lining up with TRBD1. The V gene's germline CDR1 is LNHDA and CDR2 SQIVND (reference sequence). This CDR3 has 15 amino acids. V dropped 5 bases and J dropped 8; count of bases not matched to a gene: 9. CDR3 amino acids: CASSLRDRGSDEQFF. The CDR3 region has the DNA TGTGCCAGTAGTCTCCGGGACAGGGGTAGCGATGAGCAGTTCTTC.

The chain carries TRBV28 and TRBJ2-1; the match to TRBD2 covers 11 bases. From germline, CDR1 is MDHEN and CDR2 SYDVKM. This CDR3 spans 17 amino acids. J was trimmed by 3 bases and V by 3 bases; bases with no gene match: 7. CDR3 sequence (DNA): TGTGCCAGCAGTTTCCCGCGGACTAGCGGGCGCTACAATGAGCAGTTCTTC. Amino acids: CASSFPRTSGRYNEQFF.

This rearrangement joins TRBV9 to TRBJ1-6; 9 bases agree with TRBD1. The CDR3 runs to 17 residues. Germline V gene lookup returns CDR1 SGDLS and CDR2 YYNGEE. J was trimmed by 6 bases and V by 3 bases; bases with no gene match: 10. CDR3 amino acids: CASSARDRESVNSPLHF. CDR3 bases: TGTGCCAGCAGCGCCAGGGACAGGGAATCGGTTAATTCACCCCTCCACTTT.